This T cell receptor (beta chain) was obtained from a study of shared clonotypes between healthy human individuals. The data were produced by immunoSEQ multiplex PCR, yet TCRdb's version contains in-frame clones alone and is incomplete. The sample has about 580,000 clones; roughly 98% are singletons. Naive CD8 cells lacked CD45RO, underwent positive selection for CCR7 and left out terminally differentiated effector memory CD45RA+ cells. About this clone itself: The same CDR3 is also encoded by other DNA sequences in this sample.

The CDR3 loop spans 13 amino acids. V was trimmed by 5 bases and J by 0 bases, leaving 8 bases between them. Germline V lookup: CDR1 MNHEY, CDR2 SMNVEV (reference sequence). Sequencing input: naive CD8+ T cells sorted from blood. The rearrangement links TRBV27 to TRBJ2-7; D is undetermined. The receptor comes from a young man in good health. CDR3 nucleotides: TGTGCCAGCAGTCTGGCGGACTCCTACGAGCAGTACTTC. Protein product: CASSLADSYEQYF.